This T cell receptor (beta chain) derives from a study of T cells in localized non-small cell lung cancer. Study conclusions and caveats: Exceeding tumor, uninvolved adjacent lung had the highest T cell clonality. Only one tumor region was sequenced, so heterogeneity remains possible.

Comments on this clone: Its matching antigen is unknown.

Data came from immunoSEQ multiplex PCR; TCRdb stores just in-frame clones and leaves some out. Among around 14,000 clones, roughly four fifths were seen once, and the ten largest hold around 4%. The origin of this receptor is a female donor at least 60 years old with stage I squamous cell lung carcinoma. Sequences were derived from peripheral blood, sampled before any cancer treatment.

CDR3 nucleotide sequence: TGTGCCAGCAGCTGGGACAGCAATCAGCCCCAGCATTTT. Protein: CASSWDSNQPQHF. This chain uses TRBV14 with TRBJ1-5; a possible D gene is TRBD1 (5 bases). The CDR3 totals 13 residues. From germline, CDR1 is SGHDN and CDR2 FVKESK. V was cut by 5 bases and J by 1 base, with 6 bases left in between.